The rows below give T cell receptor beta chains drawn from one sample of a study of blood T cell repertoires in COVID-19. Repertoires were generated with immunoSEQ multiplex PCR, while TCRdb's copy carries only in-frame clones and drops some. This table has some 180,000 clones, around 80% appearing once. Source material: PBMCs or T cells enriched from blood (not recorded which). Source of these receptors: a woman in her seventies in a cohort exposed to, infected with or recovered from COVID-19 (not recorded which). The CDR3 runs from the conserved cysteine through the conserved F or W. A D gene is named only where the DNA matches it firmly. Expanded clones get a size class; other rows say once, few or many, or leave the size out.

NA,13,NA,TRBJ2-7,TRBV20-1,CSASPGSSYEQYF,TGCAGTGCTAGTCCGGGGAGCTCCTACGAGCAGTACTTC
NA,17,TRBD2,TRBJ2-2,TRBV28,CASSSPSGRKNTGELFF,TGTGCCAGCAGTTCTCCTAGCGGGAGAAAGAACACCGGGGAGCTGTTTTTT
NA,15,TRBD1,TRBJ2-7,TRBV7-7,CASSPGGQGAYEQYF,TGTGCTAGCAGCCCCGGAGGACAGGGAGCCTACGAGCAGTACTTC
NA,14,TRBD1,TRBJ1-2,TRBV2,CASRPGQGAEGYTF,TGTGCCAGCAGGCCGGGACAGGGGGCGGAAGGCTACACCTTC
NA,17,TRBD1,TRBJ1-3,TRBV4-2,CASSQAGQAYSGNTIYF,TGTGCCAGCAGCCAAGCCGGACAGGCCTACTCTGGAAACACCATATATTTT
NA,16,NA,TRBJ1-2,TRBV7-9,CASSSRVGYSNYGYTF,TGTGCCAGCAGCTCTCGGGTTGGCTACTCAAACTATGGCTACACCTTC
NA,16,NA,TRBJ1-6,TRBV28,CASSLASYREHSPLHF,TGTGCCAGCAGTTTAGCTTCTTACAGGGAGCATTCACCCCTCCACTTT
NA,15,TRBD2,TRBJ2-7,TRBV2,CASRERLAGYYEQYF,TGTGCCAGCAGGGAGAGACTAGCGGGATATTACGAGCAGTACTTC
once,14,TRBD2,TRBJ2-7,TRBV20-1,CSASFSGRAYEQYF,TGCAGTGCTAGTTTTAGCGGGAGGGCCTACGAGCAGTACTTC
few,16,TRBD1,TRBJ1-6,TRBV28,CASSQLFGQVNSPLHF,TGTGCCAGCAGCCAACTTTTTGGACAGGTGAATTCACCCCTCCACTTT
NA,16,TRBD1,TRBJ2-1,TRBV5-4,CASSSPGTGSNNEQFF,TGTGCCAGCAGCTCCCCTGGGACAGGAAGTAACAATGAGCAGTTCTTC
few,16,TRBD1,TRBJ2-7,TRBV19,CASSPSGTGGVYEQYF,TGTGCCAGTAGTCCGTCCGGGACAGGGGGTGTTTACGAGCAGTACTTC
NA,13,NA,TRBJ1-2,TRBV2,CASSATVNYGYTF,TGTGCCAGCAGTGCGACTGTGAACTATGGCTACACCTTC
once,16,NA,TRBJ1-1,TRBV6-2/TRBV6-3,CASSYGGGFMNTEAFF,TGTGCCAGCAGTTACGGGGGGGGCTTCATGAACACTGAAGCTTTCTTT
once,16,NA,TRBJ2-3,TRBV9,CASSEAGPRVTDTQYF,TGTGCCAGCAGCGAGGCGGGACCGAGGGTTACAGATACGCAGTATTTT
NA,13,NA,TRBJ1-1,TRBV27,CASIATMGHKAFF,TGTGCCAGCATCGCTACGATGGGACATAAAGCTTTCTTT
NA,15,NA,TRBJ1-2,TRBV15,CATSRDGSQAGGYTF,TGTGCCACCAGCAGAGATGGATCACAGGCGGGGGGCTACACCTTC
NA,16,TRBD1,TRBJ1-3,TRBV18,CASSAAQGASGNTIYF,TGTGCCAGCTCAGCGGCACAGGGGGCCTCTGGAAACACCATATATTTT
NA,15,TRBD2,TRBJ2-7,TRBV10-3,CAITSGLAWPYEQYF,TGTGCCATCACGTCAGGACTAGCGTGGCCCTACGAGCAGTACTTC
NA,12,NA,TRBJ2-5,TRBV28,CASRRGQETQYF,TGTGCCAGCAGAAGGGGGCAAGAGACCCAGTACTTC
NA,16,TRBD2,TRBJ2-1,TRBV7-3,CASSPRLAGGRGEQFF,TGTGCCAGCAGCCCCCGACTAGCGGGAGGGAGGGGTGAGCAGTTCTTC
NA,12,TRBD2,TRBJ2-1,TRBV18,CASSRLAEEQFF,TGTGCCAGCTCACGACTAGCGGAGGAGCAGTTCTTC
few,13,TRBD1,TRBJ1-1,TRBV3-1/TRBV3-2,CASSQGTGVEAFF,TGTGCCAGCAGCCAGGGGACAGGGGTTGAAGCTTTCTTT
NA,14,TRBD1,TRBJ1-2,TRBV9,CASRYSGGGDGYTF,TGTGCCAGCAGATACTCAGGGGGTGGGGATGGCTACACCTTC
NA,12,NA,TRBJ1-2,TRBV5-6,CASSSGTYGYTF,TGTGCCAGCAGCTCAGGCACCTATGGCTACACCTTC
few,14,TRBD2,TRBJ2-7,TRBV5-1,CASSSASGAYEQYF,TGCGCCAGCAGCTCGGCTAGCGGCGCCTACGAGCAGTACTTC
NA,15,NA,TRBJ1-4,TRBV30,CAWKEGGTTNEKLFF,TGTGCCTGGAAGGAGGGGGGGACAACTAATGAAAAACTGTTTTTT
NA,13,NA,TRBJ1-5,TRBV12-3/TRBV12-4,CASSLLGNQPQHF,TGTGCCAGCAGTTTACTAGGAAATCAGCCCCAGCATTTT
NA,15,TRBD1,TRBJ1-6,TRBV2,CASRAGTGNNSPLHF,TGTGCCAGCAGGGCCGGGACAGGGAATAATTCACCCCTCCACTTT
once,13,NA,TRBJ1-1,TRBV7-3,CASSLRWNTEAFF,TGTGCCAGCAGCTTACGGTGGAACACTGAAGCTTTCTTT
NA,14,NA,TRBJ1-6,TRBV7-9,CASSLGTENSPLHF,TGTGCCAGCAGCTTAGGGACAGAGAATTCACCCCTCCACTTT
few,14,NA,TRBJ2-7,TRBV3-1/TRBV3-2,CASSPRGGGDEQYF,TGTGCCAGCAGCCCCCGCGGGGGCGGCGACGAGCAGTACTTC
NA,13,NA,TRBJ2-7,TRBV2,CASVGPVAHEQYF,TGTGCCAGCGTGGGCCCCGTTGCCCACGAGCAGTACTTC
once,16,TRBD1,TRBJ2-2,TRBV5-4,CASSLLGQGVTGELFF,TGTGCCAGCAGCTTGCTCGGACAGGGGGTTACCGGGGAGCTGTTTTTT
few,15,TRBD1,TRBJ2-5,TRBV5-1,CASSQIWDSSETQYF,TGCGCCAGCAGCCAAATCTGGGACAGCTCAGAGACCCAGTACTTC
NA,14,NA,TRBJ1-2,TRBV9,CASSPEGTLYGYTF,TGTGCCAGCAGCCCCGAGGGAACGTTATATGGCTACACCTTC
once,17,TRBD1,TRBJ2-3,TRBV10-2,CASSEPGTGVLADTQYF,TGCGCCAGCAGTGAGCCCGGGACAGGGGTGCTCGCAGATACGCAGTATTTT
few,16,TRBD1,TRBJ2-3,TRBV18,CASSRGRKGATDTQYF,TGTGCCAGCTCTCGAGGTAGGAAGGGGGCCACAGATACGCAGTATTTT
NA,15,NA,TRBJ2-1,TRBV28,CASSLWGTLYNEQFF,TGTGCCAGCAGTTTATGGGGGACACTCTACAATGAGCAGTTCTTC
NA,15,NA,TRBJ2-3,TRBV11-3,CASSAQGHHTDTQYF,TGTGCCAGCAGCGCCCAGGGTCATCACACAGATACGCAGTATTTT
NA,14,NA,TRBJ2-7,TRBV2,CASSLRSNSYEQYF,TGTGCCAGCAGCCTAAGGAGTAACTCCTACGAGCAGTACTTC
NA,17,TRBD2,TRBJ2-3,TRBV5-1,CASSLVSGGGSTDTQYF,TGCGCCAGCAGCTTGGTTTCCGGCGGGGGGAGCACAGATACGCAGTATTTT
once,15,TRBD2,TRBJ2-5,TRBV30,CAWSAGLAETGTQYF,TGTGCCTGGAGTGCTGGACTAGCTGAAACGGGGACCCAGTACTTC
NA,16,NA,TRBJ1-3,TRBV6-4,CASSLLRGGQGNTIYF,TGTGCCAGCAGCCTCCTCCGGGGGGGGCAGGGGAACACCATATATTTT
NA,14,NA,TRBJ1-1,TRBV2,CASSAQGGNTEAFF,TGTGCCAGCAGTGCACAGGGTGGGAACACTGAAGCTTTCTTT